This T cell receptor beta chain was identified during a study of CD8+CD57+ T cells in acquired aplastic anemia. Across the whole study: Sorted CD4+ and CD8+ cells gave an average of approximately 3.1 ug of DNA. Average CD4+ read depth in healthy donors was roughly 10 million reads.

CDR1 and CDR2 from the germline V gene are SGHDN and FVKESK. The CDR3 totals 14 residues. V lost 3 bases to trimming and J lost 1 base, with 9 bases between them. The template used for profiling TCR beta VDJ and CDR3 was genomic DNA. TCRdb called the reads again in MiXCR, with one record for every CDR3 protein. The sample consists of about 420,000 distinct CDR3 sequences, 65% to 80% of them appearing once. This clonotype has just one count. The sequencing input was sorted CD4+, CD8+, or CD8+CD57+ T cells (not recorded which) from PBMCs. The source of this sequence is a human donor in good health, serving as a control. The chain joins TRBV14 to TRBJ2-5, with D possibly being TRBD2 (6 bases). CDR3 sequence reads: CASSHREFQETQYF. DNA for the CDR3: TGTGCCAGCAGCCACCGGGAGTTCCAAGAGACCCAGTACTTC.